This paragraph covers one T cell receptor (beta chain) sequence. The data belong to a study of CD8 T cells in Susac syndrome. The authors reverse transcribed about 0.5 to 1 ug RNA with random hexamers. TCRdb used MiXCR to reprocess the immunoSEQ multiplex PCR reads, holding one entry per CDR3 protein. The sample contains a few hundred thousand distinct CDR3 sequences, approximately 95% of which appear only once. There are 16 residues in the CDR3. While CD8+ and CD4+ T cells were isolated negatively, TEMRA cells were enriched by FACS. The sequenced sample was CD4+ T cells from PBMCs. The chain carries TRBV21-1 and TRBJ2-7; the table's TRBD1 call for D was not verified on the DNA. TRBV21-1 is described as a pseudogene. The receptor comes from a human donor with multiple sclerosis. For the CDR3, the DNA is TGTGCCAGCAGCATACACAGGTCCATACGGTCCTACGAGCAGTACGTC. This translates into CASSIHRSIRSYEQYV.